Each of the 30 T cell receptor beta chains below was sequenced from the same sample in a study of T cell responses to AZD1222 COVID-19 vaccine. Data came from immunoSEQ multiplex PCR; TCRdb stores just in-frame clones and leaves some out. The sample gives over 80,000 clones, just over 90% of which show up once; 6.5% to 10% is in the top ten. Sequences were derived from peripheral blood, sampled 28 days after the second AZD1222 dose. The receptors originated from an adult who received the AZD1222 COVID-19 vaccine.

V is TRBV19 and J is TRBJ2-3, with D hard to call. Germline V lookup: CDR1 LNHDA, CDR2 SQIVND (reference sequence). The CDR3 is made up of 16 amino acids. The V end was cut by 1 base, the J end by 3 bases, with 14 bases between. The DNA of the CDR3 is TGTGCCAGTAGTATAGCGGGCAGGATGAGAACAGATACGCAGTATTTT. This sequence encodes CASSIAGRMRTDTQYF. The full variable domain, rest sourced from reference TRBV19 and TRBJ2-3, is DGGITQSPKYLFRKEGQNVTLSCEQNLNHDAMYWYRQDPGQGLRLIYYSQIVNDFQKGDIAEGYSVSREKKESFPLTVTSAQKNPTAFYLCASSIAGRMRTDTQYFGPGTRLTVL.

The V call is TRBV13, the J call TRBJ2-1; 9 nucleotides match TRBD2. Trimming removed 4 bases from V and 3 bases from J; junction bases left unmatched: 13. This CDR3 is built from 18 residues. Germline V CDR1 and CDR2: PRHDT, FYEKMQ (reference sequence). The CDR3: CASSSINWREGIYNEQFF. In DNA, the CDR3 is TGTGCCAGCAGCTCCATAAACTGGCGGGAGGGAATCTACAATGAGCAGTTCTTC.

J is TRBJ2-3 and V is TRBV11-2, with D perhaps TRBD2 (5 bases). Trimming took off 5 bases at V and 0 bases at J, with 9 bases between the two ends. Looked up from germline, CDR1 is SGHAT and CDR2 is FQNNGV. The CDR3 has 14 residues. Written as DNA, the CDR3 is TGTGCCAGCAGCCGGAGGAGAAGCACAGATACGCAGTATTTT. It translates to CASSRRRSTDTQYF.

The rearrangement uses TRBV7-2 and TRBJ2-1; the D is unclear. Germline CDR1 SGHTA, CDR2 FQGNSA. Trimming pared 4 bases from V and 4 bases from J, leaving 11 bases between. This CDR3 is built from 14 residues. This chain's CDR3 is CASSSTPAYNEQFF. The CDR3 coding sequence is TGTGCCAGCAGCTCCACACCCGCTTACAATGAGCAGTTCTTC.

The chain has TRBV12-3 or TRBV12-4 and TRBJ1-1; no definite D call. The CDR3 length is 13 residues. Deletions cut 1 base from V and 2 bases from J, with 5 bases between. In nucleotides, the CDR3 is TGTGCCAGCAGTTTAGGGCCAAACACTGAAGCTTTCTTT. Amino acids: CASSLGPNTEAFF.

A single count supports this clone. V is TRBV6-1 and J is TRBJ2-1, with D perhaps matching TRBD2 (5 bases). Trimming removed 0 bases at V and 2 bases at J, with 11 bases between. This CDR3 is 16 amino acids long. Germline CDR1 reads MNHNS; CDR2 reads SASEGT. The CDR3 region is CASSEARHGAYNEQFF. CDR3 DNA: TGTGCCAGCAGTGAAGCGAGGCACGGGGCCTACAATGAGCAGTTCTTC.

In this sample, this clone turned up once. This chain joins TRBV28 and TRBJ1-3; D perhaps matches TRBD1 (5 bases). CDR3 length: 12 residues. Germline lookup yields CDR1 MDHEN and CDR2 SYDVKM. Trimming stripped 7 bases from V and 6 bases from J, with 10 bases between. The CDR3 reads CASNTGLNTIYF. DNA of the CDR3: TGTGCCAGCAATACAGGCTTAAACACCATATATTTT.

To note about this clone: Other DNA sequences in the same sample also yield this CDR3. This sequence joins TRBV19 and TRBJ1-5; D call uncertain. V was cut by 3 bases and J by 0 bases, with 6 bases left in between. Looked up from germline, CDR1 is LNHDA and CDR2 is SQIVND (reference sequence). This CDR3 spans 14 amino acids. CDR3 bases: TGTGCCAGTAGTATCGCATCTAGCAATCAGCCCCAGCATTTT. Its translation is CASSIASSNQPQHF.

This chain uses TRBV28 with TRBJ1-2, with D perhaps TRBD1 (6 bases). Trimming took 6 bases from V and 3 from J, leaving 14 bases between them. Germline-derived CDR1 and CDR2 are MDHEN and SYDVKM. The CDR3 totals 14 residues. In DNA, the CDR3 is TGTGCCAGCAGACGCCAGGGGACTTACTATGGCTACACCTTC. Protein product: CASRRQGTYYGYTF.

The rearrangement links TRBV7-9 to TRBJ1-2; D uncertain. The V end was cut by 4 bases, the J end by 7 bases, with 19 bases between. This CDR3 contains 15 residues. CDR1 is SEHNR and CDR2 is FQNEAQ in the germline V gene (reference sequence). The CDR3 sequence is CASSSLVAGTGGYTF. The CDR3 DNA sequence: TGTGCCAGCAGCTCCCTAGTGGCAGGAACGGGTGGCTACACCTTC. Variable domain in full (rest from reference TRBV7-9 and TRBJ1-2): DTGVSQNPRHKITKRGQNVTFRCDPISEHNRLYWYRQTLGQGPEFLTYFQNEAQLEKSRLLSDRFSAERPKGSFSTLEIQRTEQGDSAMYLCASSSLVAGTGGYTFGSGTRLTVV.

The genes are TRBV19 and TRBJ1-2, with D possibly TRBD1 on 5 matching bases. The germline CDR1 and CDR2 sequences are LNHDA and SQIVND (reference sequence). The CDR3 contains 18 residues. V lost 4 bases, J lost 2 bases, and 23 bases lay in between. CDR3 bases: TGTGCCAGTAGTAAGGTCACAGGTTCTTCCTCTTCAAACTATGGCTACACCTTC. Translated: CASSKVTGSSSSNYGYTF.

The chain joins TRBV5-1 to TRBJ1-6, with 8 bases identical to TRBD1. There are 13 residues in the CDR3. V lost 8 bases and J lost 9; bases outside the gene matches: 7. Per the germline V gene, CDR1 is SGHRS and CDR2 is YFSETQ. The CDR3 DNA reads TGCGCCAGTAGACAGGGGAAGGGTTCACCCCTCCACTTT. Protein: CASRQGKGSPLHF.

On this clone itself: The same CDR3 can be traced to other DNA sequences in this sample. V gene TRBV18 combines with J gene TRBJ1-1; a weak D match, TRBD1 (5 bases). V lost 4 bases to trimming and J lost 1 base, with 7 bases between them. Germline assignment: CDR1 KGHSH and CDR2 LQKENI. The CDR3 consists of 13 residues. CDR3 region: CASSQGTNTEAFF. The CDR3 DNA follows: TGTGCCAGCTCACAGGGGACGAACACTGAAGCTTTCTTT.

This clone has a single count. This chain joins TRBV3-1 (or the pseudogene TRBV3-2) and TRBJ1-4, with 7 bases matching TRBD1. The CDR3 is 15 amino acids. CDR1 is LGHDT, CDR2 YNNKEL, per germline (reference sequence). The junction had 7 bases not matched to a gene; V was cut back by 2 bases and J by 7 bases. The CDR3 nucleotides are TGTGCCAGCAGCCAAAACAGGGGTTCCGGTGAAAAACTGTTTTTT. Its protein is CASSQNRGSGEKLFF.

This chain links TRBV19 with TRBJ2-1; 15 bases align to TRBD2. There are 19 residues in the CDR3. After removal of 6 bases from V and 5 bases from J, the junction contained 14 bases not matched to a gene. Germline CDR1 is LNHDA and CDR2 is SQIVND (reference sequence). The CDR3 is CASRSRTSGRETQNNEQFF. The CDR3 DNA sequence: TGTGCCAGTAGGTCCCGGACTAGCGGGAGGGAAACACAAAACAATGAGCAGTTCTTC. Full variable domain (missing parts from reference TRBV19 and TRBJ2-1): DGGITQSPKYLFRKEGQNVTLSCEQNLNHDAMYWYRQDPGQGLRLIYYSQIVNDFQKGDIAEGYSVSREKKESFPLTVTSAQKNPTAFYLCASRSRTSGRETQNNEQFFGPGTRLTVL.

This chain connects TRBV27 to TRBJ2-2; D not certain. CDR3 length equals 12 residues. Trimming removed 5 bases at V and 8 bases at J, with 9 bases between. Germline V gives CDR1 MNHEY, CDR2 SMNVEV (reference sequence). CDR3 sequence (DNA): TGTGCCAGCAGTAGGGTGCGAGGGGAGCTGTTTTTT. Residues: CASSRVRGELFF.

This chain uses TRBV18 with TRBJ1-1; the match to TRBD1 covers 12 bases. The CDR3 length is 15 residues. J was trimmed by 5 bases and V by 4 bases; bases with no gene match: 5. Germline V CDR1 and CDR2: KGHSH, LQKENI. The CDR3 here is CASSRGQGAGTEAFF. CDR3 bases: TGTGCCAGCTCACGGGGACAGGGGGCTGGGACTGAAGCTTTCTTT. Full variable domain (missing parts from reference TRBV18 and TRBJ1-1): NAGVMQNPRHLVRRRGQEARLRCSPMKGHSHVYWYRQLPEEGLKFMVYLQKENIIDESGMPKERFSAEFPKEGPSILRIQQVVRGDSAAYFCASSRGQGAGTEAFFGQGTRLTVV.

This chain links TRBV5-5 with TRBJ2-1, with 8 bases fitting TRBD2. Germline lookup yields CDR1 SGHKS and CDR2 YYEKEE (reference sequence). V gave up 1 base and J gave up 3 bases; unmatched junction bases: 9. The CDR3 is 17 amino acids. CDR3 DNA: TGTGCCAGCAGCTTGTTGGCCGGGACTAGGATCTACAATGAGCAGTTCTTC. This sequence encodes CASSLLAGTRIYNEQFF.

This clone was recorded once. J is TRBJ2-1 and V is TRBV7-9; D is undetermined. Germline CDR1 reads SEHNR; CDR2 reads FQNEAQ (reference sequence). V was shortened by 1 base and J by 3 bases, with 13 bases between the two germline ends. This CDR3 spans 16 amino acids. The CDR3 DNA reads TGTGCCAGCAGCTTAGTCCGGATACAACTCTACAATGAGCAGTTCTTC. It translates to CASSLVRIQLYNEQFF.

The chain recombines TRBV19 with TRBJ2-6; D call uncertain. The ends were cut back, 7 bases at V and 4 bases at J, with 11 bases in the middle. This CDR3 has 14 amino acids. Germline assignment: CDR1 LNHDA and CDR2 SQIVND (reference sequence). As DNA, the CDR3 is TGTGCCAGTACCTCGTATGGAGGGGCCAACGTCCTGACTTTC. It is translated as CASTSYGGANVLTF.

The chain carries TRBV6-2 or TRBV6-3 and TRBJ1-2; 7 bases are a match to TRBD1. The germline gives CDR1 MNHEY, CDR2 SVGEGT. This CDR3 comprises 14 residues. V was pared by 6 bases and J by 4 bases, with 8 bases of the junction left unmatched. The CDR3: CASSPGQDAYGYTF. In DNA, the CDR3 is TGTGCCAGCAGCCCCGGACAGGACGCCTATGGCTACACCTTC.

This clone was detected only once. The chain combines TRBV5-1 with TRBJ1-4; D may be TRBD1 (6 bases). The germline V and J ends were trimmed by 2 bases and 11 bases, with 16 bases remaining between them. There are 14 residues in the CDR3. CDR1 SGHRS and CDR2 YFSETQ come from the germline V gene. CDR3 amino acids: CASSFDLEGGKLFF. For the CDR3, the DNA is TGCGCCAGCAGCTTTGATCTAGAGGGGGGTAAACTGTTTTTT.

This chain joins TRBV5-5 and TRBJ2-7; perhaps TRBD1 as D (6 bases). Deletions cut 4 bases from V and 0 bases from J, with 23 bases between. The CDR3 extends over 18 amino acids. Germline V gene data show CDR1 as SGHKS and CDR2 as YYEKEE (reference sequence). CDR3 amino acids: CASSPVGGSGQSSYEQYF. CDR3 in DNA: TGTGCCAGCAGCCCGGTCGGTGGCTCCGGACAGAGCTCCTACGAGCAGTACTTC.

This clone was recorded a few times. This rearrangement joins TRBV6-2 or TRBV6-3 to TRBJ2-4; 11 nucleotides match TRBD1. This CDR3 is built from 17 residues. V shed 5 bases, J shed 7 bases, and the junction held 13 bases outside the gene matches. The germline V gene has CDR1 MNHEY and CDR2 SVGEGT. CDR3 nucleotides: TGTGCCAGCAGTCCGACGGACAGGGGGCGAGGGATTAACATTCAGTACTTC. Its protein product is CASSPTDRGRGINIQYF.

V usage is TRBV7-3 and J usage is TRBJ2-3; 8 positions agree with TRBD2. The junction had 7 bases not matched to a gene; V was cut back by 0 bases and J by 5 bases. The CDR3 consists of 16 residues. CDR1 is SGHTA and CDR2 is FQGTGA in the germline V gene. For the CDR3, the DNA is TGTGCCAGCAGCTTAACGGGCGGGAGGTTGGTAGATACGCAGTATTTT. This codes for CASSLTGGRLVDTQYF.

The rearrangement links TRBV6-5 to TRBJ2-5; 7 bases are shared with TRBD1. V shed 4 bases and J 4 bases; nucleotides not matched to a gene: 12. The CDR3 has 16 residues. The germline V gene encodes CDR1 MNHEY and CDR2 SVGAGI. The CDR3 nucleotides are TGTGCCAGCAGTTCACAGGGGTTTGGGGCGAGAGAGACCCAGTACTTC. Its translation: CASSSQGFGARETQYF.

This chain links TRBV28 with TRBJ1-1; tentative D call: TRBD1 (5 bases). Per the germline V gene, CDR1 is MDHEN and CDR2 is SYDVKM. There are 13 residues in the CDR3. V lost 4 bases and J lost 1, with 7 bases in between. The CDR3 bases are TGTGCCAGCAGTTCCGGACAGAACACTGAAGCTTTCTTT. This encodes CASSSGQNTEAFF.

This chain joins TRBV24-1 and TRBJ2-2; perhaps TRBD1 as D (5 bases). Germline V gives CDR1 KGHDR, CDR2 SFDVKD. CDR3 length: 12 amino acids. V was trimmed by 10 bases and J by 7 bases, leaving 12 bases between them. The CDR3 reads CATAGLYGELFF. CDR3 in DNA: TGTGCCACGGCAGGGCTCTACGGGGAGCTGTTTTTT.

The rearrangement links TRBV12-3 or TRBV12-4 to TRBJ1-5; D is possibly TRBD1 (5 bases). V shed 5 bases and J shed 1 base, with 6 bases lying between them. The CDR3 consists of 13 residues. In DNA, the CDR3 is TGTGCCAGCAGTCGGACAAGCAATCAGCCCCAGCATTTT. It codes for CASSRTSNQPQHF.

The chain links TRBV28 to TRBJ1-5, with no clear D. Per germline, CDR1 MDHEN and CDR2 SYDVKM. The CDR3 runs 14 residues. Trimming pared 4 bases from V and 7 bases from J, leaving 14 bases between. This CDR3 reads CASSSMPTAQPQHF. The CDR3 nucleotides read TGTGCCAGCAGTTCAATGCCTACAGCCCAGCCCCAGCATTTT.